This T cell receptor beta chain was obtained from a study of shared clonotypes between healthy human individuals. Study background: CD8 memory received one plate per donor, CD8 naive two, CD4 memory three and CD4 naive three. General study findings and limits: Larger richness was generally estimated for naive than memory subsets. Sampling involved blood alone; tissue repertoires likely differ.

CDR1 and CDR2 (germline): SGHRS, YFSETQ. This CDR3 has 15 residues. V lost 7 bases to trimming and J lost 5 bases; unmatched junction nucleotides: 12. In the case of this clone: The target antigen is unknown.

Generated by immunoSEQ multiplex PCR, the TCRdb table keeps only in-frame clones and is missing some. The data contain some 500,000 clones, about 96% of them singletons. The chain has TRBV5-1 and TRBJ2-5; TRBD2 matches 9 bases. The source is a woman aged 25 to 45 in good health. Sequences were obtained from naive CD4+ T cells sorted from blood. Subset described: CD45RA+ positively selected. Written as DNA, the CDR3 is TGCGCCAGCGGACAAGCCGGCGGGAGGGAGGAGACCCAGTACTTC. The encoded protein is CASGQAGGREETQYF.